This T cell receptor (beta chain) was retrieved from a study of blood T cell repertoires in COVID-19. About the research overall: Italy, Spain and the United States were the sources of the convalescent and acute COVID-19 samples. T cells, B-cell-depleted T cells, or PBMCs supplied cDNA or gDNA.

The V end lost 4 bases, the J end lost 4 bases, and 19 bases lay between the germline ends. The CDR3 spans 16 residues. Germline V gives CDR1 MNHNS, CDR2 SASEGT. Authors' data handling: Reference gene primers were amplified, and this amplification served to estimate nucleated cell counts. This table comes from immunoSEQ multiplex PCR, and its TCRdb copy is limited to in-frame clones, with some not included. The V and J calls and the clone size are those of that table, but D and trimming were determined from the DNA. Found here are 72,000 or so clones, roughly 86% of them singletons; the top ten hold roughly 1.4%.

The source material was peripheral blood. The rearrangement links TRBV6-1 to TRBJ1-2; D possibly corresponds to TRBD1 (6 bases). The origin of this receptor is a man in his 60s with acute or convalescent COVID-19. The CDR3 region has the DNA TGTGCCAGCAGTGCCACTGAGGTCAGGGGCTTCTATGGCTACACCTTC. This translates into CASSATEVRGFYGYTF.